This is a list of T cell receptor beta chains from one sample in a study of blood T cell repertoires in COVID-19. The data were produced by immunoSEQ multiplex PCR, yet TCRdb's version contains in-frame clones alone and is incomplete. Seen here are fewer than 200,000 clones, approximately 87% observed once, and the top ten hold under 15%. The sample taken for sequencing was peripheral blood. These receptors all stem from a woman between 65 and 79 years old with COVID-19, enrolled during active disease. CDR3s include the opening cysteine and the closing phenylalanine or tryptophan. A D gene is named only where the DNA matches it firmly. Clone size is shown for a subset of rows, as once, few, many or a class of expanded clone.

clone_size d_call j_call v_call cdr3_nt cdr3_aa
NA NA TRBJ1-5 TRBV3-1/TRBV3-2 TGTGCCAGCAGCCAAGATTATATAGGCAGGAGCAATCAGCCCCAGCATTTT CASSQDYIGRSNQPQHF
NA NA TRBJ2-7 TRBV20-1 TGCAGTGCTCTAGACTACGAGCAGTACTTC CSALDYEQYF
NA TRBD1 TRBJ1-2 TRBV5-1 TGCGCCAGCAGCGTCGGGACAGATACCTATGGCTACACCTTC CASSVGTDTYGYTF
NA NA TRBJ1-4 TRBV19 TGTGCCAGTAGTATGTCCGGGGTAGAAGGGGAAAAACTGTTTTTT CASSMSGVEGEKLFF
NA NA TRBJ1-1 TRBV3-1/TRBV3-2 TGTGCCAGCAGTTCTGTTGGAGGCACTGAAGCTTTCTTT CASSSVGGTEAFF
NA TRBD1 TRBJ1-3 TRBV24-1 TGTGCCACCAGTGAGGACAGGTCTGGAAACACCATATATTTT CATSEDRSGNTIYF
NA NA TRBJ2-7 TRBV18 TGTGCCAGCTCCTCCGGGACTTCCTTTCTATACGAGCAGTACTTC CASSSGTSFLYEQYF
NA NA TRBJ1-1 TRBV19 TGTGCCAGTAGTACCCTCGGGGTGGCGGCTTTCTTT CASSTLGVAAFF
NA TRBD2 TRBJ2-1 TRBV9 TGTGCCAGCAGCGTGCGACTAGCGGTCAATGAGCAGTTCTTC CASSVRLAVNEQFF
NA TRBD1 TRBJ1-4 TRBV6-5 TGTGCCAGCATCCGACAGGGTAATGAAAAACTGTTTTTT CASIRQGNEKLFF
many TRBD1 TRBJ2-7 TRBV7-9 TGTGCCAGCAGCCCCGGGACAGTTTACGAGCAGTACTTC CASSPGTVYEQYF
NA TRBD2 TRBJ2-1 TRBV19 TGTGCCAGTAGTATTGAGGGAGGGGACAATGAGCAGTTCTTC CASSIEGGDNEQFF
NA TRBD1 TRBJ1-1 TRBV3-1/TRBV3-2 TGTGCCAGCAGCCAACCCGCCGGGACAGGGGGCTCACGCACTGAAGCTTTCTTT CASSQPAGTGGSRTEAFF
NA TRBD2 TRBJ2-5 TRBV7-2 TGTGCCAGCCGACTAGCGGCAATCCAAGAGACCCAGTACTTC CASRLAAIQETQYF
NA NA TRBJ1-2 TRBV19 TGTGCCAGTAGTATCCCCTCCGGAGGCGGCTACACCTTC CASSIPSGGGYTF
NA TRBD1 TRBJ1-4 TRBV30 TGTGCCTGGGGACAGGACAGGGAGGATGAAAAACTGTTTTTT CAWGQDREDEKLFF
NA NA TRBJ2-2 TRBV19 TGTGCCAGTAGTATACAGGGAACCGGGGAGCTGTTTTTT CASSIQGTGELFF
NA NA TRBJ2-1 TRBV6-5 TGTGCCAGCATTGTAGGGGGGGGCCCCTACAATGAGCAGTTCTTC CASIVGGGPYNEQFF
few NA TRBJ1-6 TRBV9 TGTGCCAGCAGCGTAGTGGACAGCAATAATTCACCCCTCCACTTT CASSVVDSNNSPLHF
NA TRBD1 TRBJ1-2 TRBV27 TGTGCCAGCAGTTCCCCCCGGACAGGGTATGGCTACACCTTC CASSSPRTGYGYTF
NA NA TRBJ1-4 TRBV2 TGTGCCAGCAGTGGGGGGGACGTTCCTTCCACCCAACTGTTTTTT CASSGGDVPSTQLFF
NA TRBD2 TRBJ2-4 TRBV7-2 TGTGCCAGCAGCCACTCTAGCGGGAGGCCTGGTGGTTTGCGCTTC CASSHSSGRPGGLRF
once TRBD2 TRBJ2-4 TRBV5-6 TGTGCCAGCAGCTGGACGCGGGGGGCCAAAAACATTCAGTACTTC CASSWTRGAKNIQYF
NA NA TRBJ1-1 TRBV19 TGTGCCAGTAGTATACCTAACACTGAAGCTTTCTTT CASSIPNTEAFF
once NA TRBJ2-1 TRBV6-2/TRBV6-3 TGTGCCAGCAGTTTAAGTGGGAGCTACAATGAGCAGTTCTTC CASSLSGSYNEQFF
few TRBD1 TRBJ1-6 TRBV30 TGTGCCTGGAGTGTACCGCGGGACAGTTTTAATTCACCCCTCCACTTT CAWSVPRDSFNSPLHF
NA TRBD2 TRBJ2-5 TRBV7-6 TGTGCCATTCAAAGCGGGAGCGGTCTTTGGGAGACCCAGTACTTC CAIQSGSGLWETQYF
once NA TRBJ1-5 TRBV28 TGTGCCAGCAGTTTAACGGGTAGCAATCAGCCCCAGCATTTT CASSLTGSNQPQHF
few TRBD1 TRBJ1-5 TRBV7-2 TGTGCCAGCAGCGCCCAGGACAGGGGCCGGCCCCAGCATTTT CASSAQDRGRPQHF
NA NA TRBJ2-7 TRBV7-2 TGTGCCAGCAGCTCGAGAACAGGCTACGAGCAGTACTTC CASSSRTGYEQYF
NA TRBD1 TRBJ1-2 TRBV28 TGTGCCAGCACCCTAACAGGACAGGGGACCTATGGCTACACCTTC CASTLTGQGTYGYTF
NA NA TRBJ2-1 TRBV6-2/TRBV6-3 TGTGCCAGCAGTCAACTTGGACTAGCTTTCCATAGGGGGCAATACAATGAGCAGTTCTTC CASSQLGLAFHRGQYNEQFF
NA TRBD1 TRBJ1-6 TRBV6-2/TRBV6-3 TGTGCCAGCAGTCGGGAGACAGGGAAATATAATTCACCCCTCCACTTT CASSRETGKYNSPLHF
NA TRBD1 TRBJ1-1 TRBV19 TGTGCCAGTAGTAGGGAATCAAGTCCCGGGACAGGGGACACTGAAGCTTTCTTT CASSRESSPGTGDTEAFF
NA TRBD1 TRBJ2-7 TRBV28 TGTGCCAGCAGTAACGAACAGGGGGTCCTTTCGGGGGAGCAGTACTTC CASSNEQGVLSGEQYF
NA TRBD1 TRBJ2-5 TRBV2 TGTGCCAGCCGCGGACAGGGGGAAGAGACCCAGTACTTC CASRGQGEETQYF
once NA TRBJ2-3 TRBV6-1 TGTGCCAGCAGTGACGTCACAGATACGCAGTATTTT CASSDVTDTQYF
NA TRBD1 TRBJ1-2 TRBV7-6 TGTGCCAGCAGCCCCAGGACAGGGGAGGCTTTAGGGTATGGCTACACCTTC CASSPRTGEALGYGYTF
once NA TRBJ2-5 TRBV5-1 TGCGCCAGCAGCTCTAGACGGAAAGAGACCCAGTACTTC CASSSRRKETQYF
NA NA TRBJ1-2 TRBV4-3 TGCGCCAGCAGCCAAGCTGGACAGTCTTCGTCGGGCTACACCTTC CASSQAGQSSSGYTF
NA TRBD2 TRBJ2-2 TRBV4-1 TGCGCCAGCAGCCCTAGCGGGACCAGACTGGGGGAGCTGTTTTTT CASSPSGTRLGELFF
NA NA TRBJ2-1 TRBV9 TGTGCCAGCAGCGCCGGGGGAGTGGGATCGCGCTCCTACAATGAGCAGTTCTTC CASSAGGVGSRSYNEQFF
NA TRBD2 TRBJ2-3 TRBV6-2/TRBV6-3 TGTGCCAGCAGTTACTCGCCTAGCGGGAGTTCCCGAGATACGCAGTATTTT CASSYSPSGSSRDTQYF
NA TRBD1 TRBJ2-7 TRBV7-9 TGTGCCAGCACGCCCCGGGACAGGGTCTACGAGCAGTACTTC CASTPRDRVYEQYF
NA TRBD2 TRBJ2-7 TRBV4-1 TGCGCCAGCAGCCCCACTCGTCTAGCGGGAGAAGGCGAGCAGTACTTC CASSPTRLAGEGEQYF
NA TRBD1 TRBJ1-1 TRBV18 TGTGCCAGCTCGCCGGGACAGGGTGGGGTGGAAGAAGCTTTCTTT CASSPGQGGVEEAFF